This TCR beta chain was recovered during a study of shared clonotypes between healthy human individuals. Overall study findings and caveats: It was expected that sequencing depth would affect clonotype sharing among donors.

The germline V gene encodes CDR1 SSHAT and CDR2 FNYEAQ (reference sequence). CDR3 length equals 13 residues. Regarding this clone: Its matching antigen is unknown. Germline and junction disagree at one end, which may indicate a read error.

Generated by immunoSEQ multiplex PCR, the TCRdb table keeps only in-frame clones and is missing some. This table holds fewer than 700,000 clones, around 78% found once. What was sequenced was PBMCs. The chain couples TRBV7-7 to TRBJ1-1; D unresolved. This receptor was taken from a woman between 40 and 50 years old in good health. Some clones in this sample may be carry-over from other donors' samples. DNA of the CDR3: TGTGCTAGCAGCCCGGATCCAAACACTGAAGCTTTCTTT. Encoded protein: CASSPDPNTEAFF. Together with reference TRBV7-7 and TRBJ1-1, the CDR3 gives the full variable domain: GAGVSQSPRYKVTKRGQDVTLRCDPISSHATLYWYQQALGQGPEFLTYFNYEAQPDKSGLPSDRFSAERPEGSISTLTIQRTEQRDSAMYRCASSPDPNTEAFFGQGTRLTVV.